This T cell receptor (beta chain) was obtained from a study of cytomegalovirus exposure and HLA in healthy donors (TCRdb year 2017). Turning to the overall study: An earlier analysis of roughly 630 of the donors reported 276 Gb of sequence data and some 120 million unique TCR beta sequences from some 180 million T cells. Roughly 300 gigabases of sequencing data and tens of millions of unique TCR sequences were included in an early release covering about 700 HLA-typed donors. Of the roughly 410 genotyped donors, approximately 80% were placed in the genetic ancestry cluster associated with self-reported Caucasian donors. The study aimed to test whether signatures of past pathogen exposure could be identified by cataloging public T cell receptors. The study used immunosequencing to profile the T cell repertoires of hundreds of subjects and linked those repertoires to cytomegalovirus serostatus. In addition to the first cohort of 666 subjects, a separate validation cohort of some 120 different subjects was used. High-throughput TCR immunosequencing, statistical association of individual TCRs with disease status, and machine learning were combined to predict cytomegalovirus infection status. A later analysis re-examined previously published TCR beta repertoires from about 670 donors and added high-resolution HLA genotyping to investigate patterns of TCR occurrence. The later analysis used no new phenotypic data to find candidate immune exposures, relying instead on TCR beta sequences and their occurrence across donors. An earlier analysis of 587 of the donors used high-throughput TCR beta sequencing to judge whether each TCR beta V gene segment behaved as functional or pseudogenic. Alongside the repertoire data, information on donor age, sex, ethnicity and CMV serostatus was compiled. Genome-wide SNP genotypes for about 60% of the roughly 670 donors were used in a later genetic analysis, which treated that subset as a discovery cohort. Every discovery cohort repertoire had been produced on one sequencing platform. Both class I and class II loci were covered by HLA typing, at four-digit resolution. The number of typed donors differed by locus: about 620-640 for A, B, C, DRB1 and DQB1; roughly 510 for DQA1; approximately 600 for DPA1; and 400 to 480 for DPB1. Five DR-DQ haplotypes were handled as single units for association and clustering, since linkage in the cohort was strong. On average, roughly 250,000 unique TCR beta nucleotide sequences were sequenced per donor among more than 350 genotyped donors of the cohort, with roughly 18% of those sequences being non-productive.

Overall study outcomes, separate from this receptor: In vitro tests confirmed that three of the cytomegalovirus-associated TCR beta chains recognize cytomegalovirus antigens. An association between a missense DCLRE1C variant and V-gene and J-gene trimming of TCR beta chains was found in a later genetic analysis and replicated in an independent cohort. Over 15 rarely observed V segments, including chromosome 9 orphons, were excluded from the earlier analysis of just under 600 of the donors because counts were too low. Roughly uniform sequencing depth across donors was assumed in presence/absence analyses, although this assumption may not hold. Cytomegalovirus status was reported to be diagnosed by the classifier with high specificity and sensitivity in both the original and validation cohorts. Across donors, most TCR sequences were observed very rarely, whereas some public TCRs were present in many individuals. According to a later analysis, most CMV-associated TCR beta chains appeared to be HLA-restricted, and the HLA associations seemed to be driven largely by CMV exposure. Linkage disequilibrium might explain the correlated functional status among segregating V segments, but an unknown experimental factor could not be ruled out. CMV serostatus was the only immune exposure information available for the cohort. The authors suggested that the approach could potentially be extended to other disease states and immunological phenotypes. A later analysis found that HLA-associated TCR beta chains were more clonally expanded and had lower generation probabilities than equally common non-associated chains. This cohort had only TCR beta chains sequenced, and the lack of alpha or paired-chain data limited which features could be detected. A later analysis reported that several top co-occurrence clusters appeared linked to parvovirus B19, influenza, CMV and Epstein-Barr virus. The study listed approximately 150 TCR beta chains as associated with cytomegalovirus. A later analysis associated about 16,000 TCR beta sequences with specific HLA alleles at a false discovery rate of 0.05. A further reported finding was that TCR beta sequences accurately predicted the HLA-A and HLA-B alleles for most subjects in the first cohort. Assigning TCR associations to individual alleles was difficult when HLA alleles, especially DR and DQ, strongly co-occurred. Because HLA typing was missing for some donors at each locus, association tests included only the typed subset. Because the 87-base-pair reads could not distinguish some IMGT-functional V segments, including TRBV6-2 and TRBV6-3, those segments were excluded. In a later analysis, TCR association rates were found to vary across HLA loci, with the most associated TCRs seen for DRB1 alleles and the fewest for HLA-C alleles. The sequencing pipeline was judged likely to have produced a cluster of highly shared sequence variants as a technical artifact. In an earlier analysis of roughly 500 of the donors, most TCR beta V segments appeared in productive rearrangements about 87% or about 30% of the time, broadly matching IMGT annotations. Compared with the approximately 670-donor mean, donors in an Asian-associated ancestry cluster had fewer N-insertions in productive TCRs, according to a later genetic analysis.

To prepare the library, the immunoSEQ multiplex PCR assay was applied. For the multiplex PCR, a mixture combining 60 forward primers for TCR Vbeta segments and 13 reverse primers for TCR Jbeta segments was used. A multiplex PCR assay on genomic DNA amplified the CDR3 region of rearranged TCR beta genes. The amplified TCR beta libraries were sequenced on the Illumina HiSeq System as 87-base-pair reads. The original pipeline was this. In a later analysis, tens of millions of unique TCR beta chains were counted across the approximately 640 repertoires, and roughly 10 million of these chains were shared by at least two donors. Raw reads were error-corrected and collapsed into unique sequences by a nearest-neighbor algorithm in which closely related sequences were merged to remove PCR and sequencing errors. Alignment of CDR3 sequences to IMGT reference sequences was used to assign V, D and J gene segments. Each retained sequence needed at least a six-nucleotide match to both a V gene segment and a J gene segment. A rearrangement was called productive if the CDR3 had no stop codons and remained in frame with V and J, and every other rearrangement was called non-productive. CDR3 was defined by IMGT convention, running from the second conserved V-encoded cysteine to the conserved J-encoded phenylalanine. The earlier analysis of roughly 590 of the donors excluded any sequence lacking an unambiguous match to a single V gene segment. An earlier analysis of 500 to 600 of the donors classified V segments as functional when productive rearrangements were above 56.7% and as segregating when the standard deviation between donors was above 5%. To diagnose cytomegalovirus status from the catalog of TCR beta chain sequences, a statistical classification framework was built. In a later analysis, V and J genes were assigned by comparing TCR nucleotide sequences against IMGT/GENE-DB human TR gene sequences. A later analysis assigned CDR3 sequences and most-parsimonious VDJ recombination scenarios with the TCRdist pipeline. A later analysis defined each TCR beta chain by its CDR3 amino acid sequence plus V-gene family, and excluded reads lacking a unique V-gene family. In a later analysis, some 600 highly shared, low-generation-probability nucleotide sequences were removed to address suspected cross-contamination and a sequencing artifact. In a later analysis, a clonal expansion index was calculated for each public chain from normalized within-repertoire ranks of inferred template counts. A later analysis computed generation probabilities with a VDJ recombination model fitted to out-of-frame rearrangements, and checked the results against IGoR. In a later analysis, hypergeometric tests were used to score TCR-TCR, TCR-HLA and TCR-CMV co-occurrence, with a repertoire-size bias correction applied to TCR pairs. A later analysis estimated false discovery rates by permuting HLA or CMV assignments 20 times. In a later analysis, co-occurring TCRs were grouped with DBSCAN, and TCRdist sequence similarity was added when clustering was performed within HLA-allele-positive subsets. Repertoires with fewer than 30,000 or more than 120,000 public chains, plus five repertoires with anomalous nucleotide sharing, were excluded from co-occurrence clustering. This immuneACCESS table, as held by TCRdb, lists in-frame sequences with V and J called but not all clones. Of the missing ones, under half trace to an unresolved V gene in checked studies; the others have no known cause. The DNA was the basis for D and trimming; V, J and clone size are from that table. The sample table records 100,000 to 120,000 clones; roughly an eighth of these occur just once. Around 16% of the sample is held by the ten biggest clonotypes.

The cohort consisted of 600 to 750 healthy bone marrow donors. At the time of sampling, every cohort member was nominally healthy, though immune exposures that went unrecorded were likely present. The donor tested CMV seropositive and was one of the 289 seropositive cohort members. A peripheral blood sample was collected from each donor, and TCR beta sequencing was performed on peripheral blood mononuclear cells. Genomic DNA extraction from the blood cell samples was performed with the Qiagen DNeasy Blood Extraction Kit. The V end gives up 5 bases and the J end 6 bases, leaving 8 bases in the junction not matched to a gene. The CDR3 has 15 amino acids, counting the end cysteine and phenylalanine. The CDR3 DNA has 45 bases and is translated from base 1. CDR1 and CDR2 were assigned from the germline V gene as SGHRS and YFSETQ. With regard to this clone: No antigen is known for it. No base quality values were provided; no much bigger clone lies one nucleotide off.

The sequenced sample was PBMCs. This receptor was obtained from a man aged 35 to 55 in good health and CMV-seropositive. The V and J segments used are TRBV5-1 and TRBJ1-5, with 10 bases matching TRBD1. The CDR3 region reads CASRNRQGASQPQHF. The bases read TGCGCCAGCAGAAATCGACAGGGGGCTAGTCAGCCCCAGCATTTT.